Each of the 6 T cell receptor beta chains below was sequenced from the same sample in a study of spatial heterogeneity in lung cancer. Time point reported: sample taken at primary tumor resection. Each CDR3 protein gets one entry after TCRdb re-called the 5' RACE reads with MiXCR. The sample has about 15,000 distinct CDR3 sequences, about 3.9% seen once. The starting material was normal lung tissue next to the tumor, obtained at surgery. The origin of the receptors is a male donor with early-stage non-small cell lung cancer.

This clonotype was seen a few times. With the library built for alpha chains, this beta chain is off target and its frequency is not meaningful. The chain combines TRBV7-3 with TRBJ2-3; D not resolved. CDR3 length: 13 residues. Per the germline V gene, CDR1 is SGHTA and CDR2 is FQGTGA. V gave up 4 bases and J gave up 2 bases, with 7 bases separating them. CDR3 region: CASSSEITDTQYF. DNA for the CDR3: TGTGCCAGCAGCTCAGAAATCACAGATACGCAGTATTTT. Complete variable domain (other parts from reference TRBV7-3 and TRBJ2-3): GAGVSQTPSNKVTEKGKYVELRCDPISGHTALYWYRQSLGQGPEFLIYFQGTGAADDSGLPNDRFFAVRPEGSVSTLKIQRTERGDSAVYLCASSSEITDTQYFGPGTRLTVL.

This clonotype was counted many times. The size of this beta chain means little, since it is a stray read in a library made for alpha chains. The chain joins TRBV15 to TRBJ2-1; no definite D call. This CDR3 has 16 residues. V dropped 1 base and J dropped 7 bases, with 17 bases sitting between them. The V gene's germline CDR1 is LNHNV and CDR2 YYDKDF (reference sequence). The chain's CDR3 is CATSRVLLGQGNEQFF. CDR3 nucleotide sequence: TGTGCCACCAGCAGAGTCCTCTTGGGCCAAGGGAATGAGCAGTTCTTC.

In this sample, this clonotype turned up many times. This beta chain turned up in a library designed for alpha chains; as an off-target read, its abundance says little. V gene TRBV6-2 or TRBV6-3 combines with J gene TRBJ2-6; TRBD1 matches 7 bases. Germline V lookup: CDR1 MNHEY, CDR2 SVGEGT. This CDR3 comprises 20 residues. V lost 4 bases, J lost 1 base, and 16 bases stayed unmatched. The CDR3 reads CASSLVVGGRENSGANVLTF. The CDR3 DNA is TGTGCCAGCAGTTTGGTCGTAGGGGGCCGTGAAAATTCTGGGGCCAACGTCCTGACTTTC.

This clonotype was detected many times. This beta chain lies outside the target of a library built for alpha chains; its clone size means little. The chain is built from TRBV4-2 and TRBJ2-7, with TRBD2 matching 10 bases. CDR3 length: 16 residues. Germline V gene sequence: CDR1 LGHNA, CDR2 YNFKEQ. V was clipped by 1 base and J by 4 bases; unmatched bases: 7. In DNA form, the CDR3 reads TGTGCCAGCAGCCAAGTCCCAGCGGGAGGGCCATACGAGCAGTACTTC. This translates into CASSQVPAGGPYEQYF.

This clonotype was found many times. This beta chain lies outside the target of a library built for alpha chains; its clone size means little. The V and J genes are TRBV6-5 and TRBJ2-3; D ambiguous. V lost 0 bases and J lost 2, with 12 bases in between. The CDR3 is made up of 16 amino acids. Germline CDR1 and CDR2: MNHEY and SVGAGI. The CDR3 protein is CASSYSIGGYTDTQYF. The CDR3 DNA is TGTGCCAGCAGTTACTCGATTGGCGGTTACACAGATACGCAGTATTTT.

This clonotype was seen ten or more times. A library made for alpha chains picked up this beta chain off target, so its size means little. The V gene is TRBV7-2, the J gene TRBJ1-2; the D is unclear. Germline lookup yields CDR1 SGHTA and CDR2 FQGNSA. This CDR3 contains 16 residues. The V and J ends lost 3 bases and 0 bases respectively, with 14 bases between them. CDR3: CASSFTVQVANYGYTF. The CDR3 coding sequence is TGTGCCAGCAGCTTTACGGTCCAGGTAGCTAACTATGGCTACACCTTC.